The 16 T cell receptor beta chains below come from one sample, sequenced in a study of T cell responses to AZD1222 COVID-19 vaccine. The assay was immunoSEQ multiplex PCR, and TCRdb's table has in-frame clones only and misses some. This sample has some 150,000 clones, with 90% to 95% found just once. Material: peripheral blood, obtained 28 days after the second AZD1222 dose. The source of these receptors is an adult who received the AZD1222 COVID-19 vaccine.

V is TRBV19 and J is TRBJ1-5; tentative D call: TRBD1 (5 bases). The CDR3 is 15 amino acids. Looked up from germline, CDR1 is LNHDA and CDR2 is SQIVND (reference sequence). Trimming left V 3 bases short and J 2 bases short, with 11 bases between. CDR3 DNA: TGTGCCAGTAGTATGGAGGGGTGGGGCAATCAGCCCCAGCATTTT. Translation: CASSMEGWGNQPQHF. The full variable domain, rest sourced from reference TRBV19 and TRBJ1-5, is DGGITQSPKYLFRKEGQNVTLSCEQNLNHDAMYWYRQDPGQGLRLIYYSQIVNDFQKGDIAEGYSVSREKKESFPLTVTSAQKNPTAFYLCASSMEGWGNQPQHFGDGTRLSIL.

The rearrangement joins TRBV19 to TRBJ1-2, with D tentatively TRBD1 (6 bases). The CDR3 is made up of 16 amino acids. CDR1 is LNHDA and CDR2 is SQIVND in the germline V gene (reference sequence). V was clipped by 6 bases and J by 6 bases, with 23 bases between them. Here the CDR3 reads CASSRTAHSRGDGYTF. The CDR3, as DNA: TGTGCCAGTAGCAGGACAGCTCATTCCCGTGGGGATGGCTACACCTTC.

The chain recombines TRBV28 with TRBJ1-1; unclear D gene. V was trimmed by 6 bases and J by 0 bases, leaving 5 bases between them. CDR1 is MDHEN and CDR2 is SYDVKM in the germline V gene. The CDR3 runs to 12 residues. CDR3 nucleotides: TGTGCCAGCAGGGAGTTGAACACTGAAGCTTTCTTT. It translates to CASRELNTEAFF.

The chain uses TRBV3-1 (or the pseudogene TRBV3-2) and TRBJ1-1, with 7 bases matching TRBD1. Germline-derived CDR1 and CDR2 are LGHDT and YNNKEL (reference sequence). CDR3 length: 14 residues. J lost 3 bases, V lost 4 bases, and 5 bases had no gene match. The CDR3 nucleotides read TGTGCCAGCAGCCGAAACAGGGGCTACACTGAAGCTTTCTTT. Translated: CASSRNRGYTEAFF.

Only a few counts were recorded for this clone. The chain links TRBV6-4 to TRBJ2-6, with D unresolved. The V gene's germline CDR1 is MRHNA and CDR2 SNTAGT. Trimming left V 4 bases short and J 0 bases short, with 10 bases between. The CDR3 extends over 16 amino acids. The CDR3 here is CASSGEAFSGANVLTF. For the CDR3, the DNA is TGTGCCAGCAGTGGAGAGGCCTTCTCTGGGGCCAACGTCCTGACTTTC.

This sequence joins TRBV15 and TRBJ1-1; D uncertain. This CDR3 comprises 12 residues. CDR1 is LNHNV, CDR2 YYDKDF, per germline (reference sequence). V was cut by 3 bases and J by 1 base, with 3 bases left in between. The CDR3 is CATSRANTEAFF. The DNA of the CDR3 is TGTGCCACCAGCAGGGCGAACACTGAAGCTTTCTTT. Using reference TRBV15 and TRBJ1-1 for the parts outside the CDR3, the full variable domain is DAMVIQNPRYQVTQFGKPVTLSCSQTLNHNVMYWYQQKSSQAPKLLFHYYDKDFNNEADTPDNFQSRRPNTSFCFLDIRSPGLGDTAMYLCATSRANTEAFFGQGTRLTVV.

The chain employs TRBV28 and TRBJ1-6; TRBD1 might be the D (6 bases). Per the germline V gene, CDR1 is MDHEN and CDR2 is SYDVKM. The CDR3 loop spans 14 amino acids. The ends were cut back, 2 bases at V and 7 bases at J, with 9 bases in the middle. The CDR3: CASSLGGGNSPLHF. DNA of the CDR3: TGTGCCAGCAGTTTAGGGGGCGGAAATTCACCCCTCCACTTT.

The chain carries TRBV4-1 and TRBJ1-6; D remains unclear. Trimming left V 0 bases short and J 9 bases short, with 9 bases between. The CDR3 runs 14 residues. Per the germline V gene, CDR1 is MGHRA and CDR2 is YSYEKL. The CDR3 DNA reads TGCGCCAGCAGCCAAGAGACCTGGGGTTCACCCCTCCACTTT. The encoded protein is CASSQETWGSPLHF.

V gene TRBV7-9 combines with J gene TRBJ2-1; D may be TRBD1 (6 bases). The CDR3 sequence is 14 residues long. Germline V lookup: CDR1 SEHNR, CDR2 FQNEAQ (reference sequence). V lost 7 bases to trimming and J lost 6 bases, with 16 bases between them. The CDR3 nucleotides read TGTGCCAGCACCCCCCGGAGAGGGGGCAATGAGCAGTTCTTC. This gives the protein CASTPRRGGNEQFF.

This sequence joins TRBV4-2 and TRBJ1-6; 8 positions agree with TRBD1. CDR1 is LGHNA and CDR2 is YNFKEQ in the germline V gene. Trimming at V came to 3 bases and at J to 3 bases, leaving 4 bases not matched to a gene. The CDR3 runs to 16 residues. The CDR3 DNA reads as TGTGCCAGCAGCCAGGCCGGGACAGGCTATAATTCACCCCTCCACTTT. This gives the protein CASSQAGTGYNSPLHF.

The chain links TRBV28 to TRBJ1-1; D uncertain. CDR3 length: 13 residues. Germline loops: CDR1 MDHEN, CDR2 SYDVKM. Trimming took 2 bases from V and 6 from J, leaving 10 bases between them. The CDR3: CASSLPGVAEAFF. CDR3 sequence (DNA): TGTGCCAGCAGTTTACCGGGAGTGGCTGAAGCTTTCTTT.

The CDR3 DNA reads TGTGCCAGCAGTGAGGAGGTCCCTTCTGGGGCCAACGTCCTGACTTTC. Amino acids: CASSEEVPSGANVLTF. The V gene is TRBV6-4, the J gene TRBJ2-6, with D perhaps TRBD2 (5 bases). The CDR3 sequence is 16 residues long. Trimming left V 3 bases short and J 1 base short, with 10 bases between. Germline V CDR1 and CDR2: MRHNA, SNTAGT.

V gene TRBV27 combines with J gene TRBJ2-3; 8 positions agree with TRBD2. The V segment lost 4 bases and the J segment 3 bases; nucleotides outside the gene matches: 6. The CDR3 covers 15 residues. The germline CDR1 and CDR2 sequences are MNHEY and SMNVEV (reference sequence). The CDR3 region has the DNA TGTGCCAGCAGTTCCCGCCTAGCGGGTACAGATACGCAGTATTTT. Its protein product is CASSSRLAGTDTQYF.

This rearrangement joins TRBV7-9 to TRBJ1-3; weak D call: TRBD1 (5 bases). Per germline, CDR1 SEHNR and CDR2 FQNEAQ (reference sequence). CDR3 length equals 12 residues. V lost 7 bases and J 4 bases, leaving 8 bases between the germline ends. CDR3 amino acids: CASTAGGNTIYF. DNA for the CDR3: TGTGCCAGCACAGCAGGGGGAAACACCATATATTTT.

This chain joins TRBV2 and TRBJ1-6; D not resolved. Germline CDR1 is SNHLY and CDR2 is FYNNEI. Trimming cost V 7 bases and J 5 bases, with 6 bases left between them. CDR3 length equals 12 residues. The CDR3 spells CASKVNNSPLHF. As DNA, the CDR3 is TGTGCCAGCAAGGTGAATAATTCACCCCTCCACTTT.

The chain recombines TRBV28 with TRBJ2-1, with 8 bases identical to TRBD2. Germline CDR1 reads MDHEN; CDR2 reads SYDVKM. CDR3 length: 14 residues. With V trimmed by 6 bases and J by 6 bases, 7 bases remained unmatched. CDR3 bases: TGTGCCAGCAGGCTAAGCGGGAGCGGCAATGAGCAGTTCTTC. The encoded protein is CASRLSGSGNEQFF. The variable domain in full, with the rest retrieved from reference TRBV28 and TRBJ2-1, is DVKVTQSSRYLVKRTGEKVFLECVQDMDHENMFWYRQDPGLGLRLIYFSYDVKMKEKGDIPEGYSVSREKKERFSLILESASTNQTSMYLCASRLSGSGNEQFFGPGTRLTVL.